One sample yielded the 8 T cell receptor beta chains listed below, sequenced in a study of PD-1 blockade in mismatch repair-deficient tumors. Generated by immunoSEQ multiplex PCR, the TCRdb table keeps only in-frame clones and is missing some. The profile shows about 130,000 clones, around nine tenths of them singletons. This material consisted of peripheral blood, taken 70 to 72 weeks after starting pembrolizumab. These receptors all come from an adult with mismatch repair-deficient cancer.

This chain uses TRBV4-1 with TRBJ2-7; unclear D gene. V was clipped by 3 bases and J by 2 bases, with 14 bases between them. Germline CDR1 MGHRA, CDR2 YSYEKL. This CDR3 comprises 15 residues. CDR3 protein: CASSHVYRRAYEQYF. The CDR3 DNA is TGCGCCAGCAGCCATGTATACAGAAGAGCCTACGAGCAGTACTTC.

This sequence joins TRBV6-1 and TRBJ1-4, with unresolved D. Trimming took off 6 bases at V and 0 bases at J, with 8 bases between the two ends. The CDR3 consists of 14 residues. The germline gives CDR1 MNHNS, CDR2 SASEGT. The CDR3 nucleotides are TGTGCCAGCAGCAACAGCGCAACTAATGAAAAACTGTTTTTT. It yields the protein CASSNSATNEKLFF.

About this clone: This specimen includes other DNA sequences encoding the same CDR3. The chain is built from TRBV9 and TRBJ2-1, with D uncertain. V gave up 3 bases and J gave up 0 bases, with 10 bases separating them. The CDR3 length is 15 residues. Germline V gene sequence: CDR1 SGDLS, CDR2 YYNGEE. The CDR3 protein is CASSARDSSYNEQFF. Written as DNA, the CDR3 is TGTGCCAGCAGCGCGAGAGATAGCTCCTACAATGAGCAGTTCTTC.

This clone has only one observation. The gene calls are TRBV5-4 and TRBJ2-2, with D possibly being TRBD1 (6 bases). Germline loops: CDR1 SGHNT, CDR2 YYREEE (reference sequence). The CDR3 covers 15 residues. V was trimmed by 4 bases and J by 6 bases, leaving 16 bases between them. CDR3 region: CASSNPPGASGELFF. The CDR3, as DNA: TGTGCCAGCAGCAACCCCCCAGGGGCCTCCGGGGAGCTGTTTTTT.

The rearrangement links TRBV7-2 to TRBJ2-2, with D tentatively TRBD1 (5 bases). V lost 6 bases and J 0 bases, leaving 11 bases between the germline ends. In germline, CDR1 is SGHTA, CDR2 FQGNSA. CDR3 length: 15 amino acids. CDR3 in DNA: TGTGCCAGCAGGATTACAGGAACGAACACCGGGGAGCTGTTTTTT. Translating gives CASRITGTNTGELFF.

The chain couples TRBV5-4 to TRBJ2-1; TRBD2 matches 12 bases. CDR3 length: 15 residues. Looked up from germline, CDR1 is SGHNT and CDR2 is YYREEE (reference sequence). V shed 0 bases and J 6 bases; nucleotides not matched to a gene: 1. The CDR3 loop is CASSLGLAGVNEQFF. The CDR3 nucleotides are TGTGCCAGCAGCTTGGGACTAGCGGGAGTCAATGAGCAGTTCTTC.

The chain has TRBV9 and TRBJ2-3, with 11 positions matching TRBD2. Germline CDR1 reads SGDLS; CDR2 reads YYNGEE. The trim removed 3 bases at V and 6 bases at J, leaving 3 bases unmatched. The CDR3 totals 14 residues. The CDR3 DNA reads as TGTGCCAGCAGCGAGGGACTAGCGGCCGATACGCAGTATTTT. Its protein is CASSEGLAADTQYF.

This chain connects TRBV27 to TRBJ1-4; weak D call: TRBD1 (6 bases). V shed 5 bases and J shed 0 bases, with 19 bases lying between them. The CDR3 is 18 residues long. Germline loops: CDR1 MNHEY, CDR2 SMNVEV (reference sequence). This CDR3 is CASSPRDISSATNEKLFF. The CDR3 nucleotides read TGTGCCAGCAGTCCCCGGGACATCTCCTCTGCAACTAATGAAAAACTGTTTTTT.